A single sample gave rise to the 30 T cell receptor beta chains below, sequenced in a study of T cell repertoires in cytomegalovirus infection (dated by TCRdb to about 2019). Sequencing took place on an Illumina HiSeq 1500. TCRdb reprocessed the public reads (quality trimming at Q25 with fastp, clone calling with MiXCR) and kept in-frame beta chains. Here each entry gathers all rows of one CDR3 protein and keeps the most common genes and DNA. Across this sample there are approximately 200,000 distinct CDR3 sequences, with 22% seen only once. 15% to 20% of the sample is in the top ten clones. The source material was CD8+ T cells from PBMCs. The receptors were gathered from a human donor in good health (CMV status not recorded). Some clones in this sample may be carry-over from other donors' samples.

The chain employs TRBV28 and TRBJ2-7, with D perhaps given as TRBD1 or TRBD2 (5 bases each). This CDR3 is 15 amino acids long. V shed 5 bases and J shed 4 bases, with 18 bases lying between them. The V gene's germline CDR1 is MDHEN and CDR2 SYDVKM. The CDR3 here is CASSPTEGFAYEQYF. CDR3 in DNA: TGTGCCAGCAGTCCGACCGAGGGGTTTGCATACGAGCAGTACTTC.

Only one count was recorded for this clonotype. The CDR3 spells CASSFTPSRGANEQFF. CDR3 nucleotides: TGTGCCAGCAGTTTCACACCGTCACGAGGGGCGAATGAGCAGTTCTTC. The chain combines TRBV28 with TRBJ2-1; D could derive from TRBD1 or TRBD2 (5 bases each). Germline V gives CDR1 MDHEN, CDR2 SYDVKM. The V and J ends lost 3 bases and 7 bases respectively, with 19 bases between them. The CDR3 length is 16 residues.

This chain uses TRBV23-1 with TRBJ1-2; 7 bases map to TRBD1. TRBV23-1 is sorted into the ORF group, with uncertain function. This CDR3 region has 22 residues. V was clipped by 0 bases and J by 0 bases; unmatched bases: 22. The CDR3 reads CASSQSPAPTGRYRRPNYGYTF. The DNA for the CDR3 is TGCGCCAGCAGTCAATCACCCGCCCCGACAGGGCGGTATCGTCGACCTAACTATGGCTACACCTTC.

This clonotype was observed once. A much bigger clone sits one base away, suggesting this may be a read error. The chain carries TRBV27 and TRBJ2-2, with 8 nucleotides matching TRBD1. Germline CDR1 reads MNHEY; CDR2 reads SMNVEV (reference sequence). This CDR3 has 17 amino acids. The DNA for the CDR3 is TGTGCCAGCAGTTTATCGACAGGGGACGCTGTATCCGGGGAGCTGTATTTT. Amino acids: CASSLSTGDAVSGELYF.

This clonotype was picked up a small number of times. This chain connects TRBV7-6 to TRBJ2-1; a possible D gene is TRBD1 (6 bases). The germline gives CDR1 SGHVS, CDR2 FNYEAQ. CDR3 size: 15 residues. Trimming took off 3 bases at V and 5 bases at J, with 14 bases between the two ends. This CDR3 is CASSFVLDSDNEQFF. DNA for the CDR3: TGTGCCAGCAGCTTTGTCTTGGACAGTGACAATGAGCAGTTCTTC.

Many counts were recorded for this clonotype. The chain uses TRBV28 and TRBJ2-7; D uncertain. The CDR3 covers 14 residues. The V gene's germline CDR1 is MDHEN and CDR2 SYDVKM. Deletions cut 6 bases from V and 0 bases from J, with 12 bases between. The CDR3 DNA reads TGTGCCAGCAGCGAAACAGTGGTCTCCTACGAGCAGTACTTC. This sequence encodes CASSETVVSYEQYF.

This chain links TRBV3-1 with TRBJ2-1; 11 bases map to TRBD2. Germline V CDR1 and CDR2: LGHDT, YNNKEL (reference sequence). The CDR3 spans 18 residues. The V segment lost 3 bases and the J segment 6 bases; nucleotides outside the gene matches: 13. CDR3 amino acids: CASSQGGPGTSGVNEQFF. As DNA, the CDR3 is TGTGCCAGCAGCCAGGGTGGGCCCGGGACTAGCGGCGTCAATGAGCAGTTCTTC.

This chain links TRBV6-2 or TRBV6-3 with TRBJ2-5, with D maybe TRBD1 (6 bases). The CDR3 totals 13 residues. Trimming removed 8 bases from V and 3 bases from J, with 13 bases in between. Per germline, CDR1 MNHEY and CDR2 SVGEGT. CDR3: CASEGQTEETQYF. CDR3 coding DNA: TGTGCCAGCGAGGGACAAACAGAAGAGACCCAGTACTTC.

The rearrangement links TRBV28 to TRBJ1-2; D is undetermined. Germline CDR1 MDHEN, CDR2 SYDVKM. CDR3 length: 11 residues. V was cut by 7 bases and J by 8 bases, with 11 bases left in between. This CDR3 is CASTPGIGYTF. In DNA form, the CDR3 reads TGTGCCAGCACCCCCGGGATAGGCTACACCTTC.

The V gene is TRBV20-1, the J gene TRBJ1-1, with D perhaps matching TRBD1 (5 bases). Trimming left V 2 bases short and J 4 bases short, with 26 bases between. This CDR3 comprises 18 residues. Germline CDR1 and CDR2: DFQATT and SNEGSKA (reference sequence). CDR3 in DNA: TGCAGTGCTAGACCTCGGCCGGGACTGAAAACTGGTAGCACTGAAGCTTTCTTT. Protein: CSARPRPGLKTGSTEAFF.

This rearrangement joins TRBV29-1 to TRBJ1-1; D remains unclear. The ends were cut back, 8 bases at V and 5 bases at J, with 9 bases in the middle. The CDR3 is made up of 10 amino acids. CDR1 SQVTM and CDR2 ANQGSEA come from the germline V gene. Here the CDR3 DNA reads TGCAGCTTCCGAACAACTGAAGCTTTCTTT. Translating it yields CSFRTTEAFF. The whole variable domain, filled in from reference TRBV29-1 and TRBJ1-1, reads SAVISQKPSRDICQRGTSLTIQCQVDSQVTMMFWYRQQPGQSLTLIATANQGSEATYESGFVIDKFPISRPNLTFSTLTVSNMSPEDSSIYLCSFRTTEAFFGQGTRLTVV.

This clonotype was detected many times. The chain links TRBV7-6 to TRBJ2-1; D is uncertain. This CDR3 contains 11 residues. In germline, CDR1 is SGHVS, CDR2 FNYEAQ. Trimming stripped 1 base from V and 9 bases from J, with 4 bases between. CDR3 region: CASSLGGEQFF. The CDR3 DNA reads as TGTGCCAGCAGCTTAGGGGGTGAGCAGTTCTTC.

The rearrangement links TRBV14 to TRBJ2-2; D is possibly TRBD1 or TRBD2 (5 bases each). The CDR3 has 15 amino acids. CDR1 is SGHDN and CDR2 is FVKESK in the germline V gene. Trimming took 5 bases from V and 0 from J, leaving 10 bases between them. CDR3 residues: CASSEKGPNTGELFF. The CDR3, as DNA: TGTGCCAGCAGCGAAAAGGGACCGAACACCGGGGAGCTGTTTTTT. Complete variable domain (other parts from reference TRBV14 and TRBJ2-2): EAGVTQFPSHSVIEKGQTVTLRCDPISGHDNLYWYRRVMGKEIKFLLHFVKESKQDESGMPNNRFLAERTGGTYSTLKVQPAELEDSGVYFCASSEKGPNTGELFFGEGSRLTVL.

This clonotype has a count of ten or more. V and J are TRBV14 and TRBJ2-1, with 10 bases identical to TRBD2. The CDR3 consists of 15 residues. Looked up from germline, CDR1 is SGHDN and CDR2 is FVKESK. The J segment lost 3 bases and the V segment lost 4 bases, leaving 3 bases of the junction unmatched. CDR3 region: CASSLLAGDYNEQFF. The CDR3 DNA reads TGTGCCAGCAGCCTCCTAGCGGGGGACTACAATGAGCAGTTCTTC.

This clonotype showed up just once. The chain uses TRBV28 and TRBJ1-5, with D perhaps matching TRBD1 (5 bases). This CDR3 is built from 14 residues. CDR1 is MDHEN and CDR2 is SYDVKM in the germline V gene. Trimming removed 10 bases at V and 1 base at J, with 14 bases between. The CDR3 DNA follows: TGTGCCACTTTTGGAGGGGAGAGCAATCAGCCCCAGCATTTT. It is translated as CATFGGESNQPQHF. The complete variable domain, with remaining parts taken from reference TRBV28 and TRBJ1-5, reads DVKVTQSSRYLVKRTGEKVFLECVQDMDHENMFWYRQDPGLGLRLIYFSYDVKMKEKGDIPEGYSVSREKKERFSLILESASTNQTSMYLCATFGGESNQPQHFGDGTRLSIL.

This chain links TRBV20-1 with TRBJ1-1; D gene unclear. CDR1 is DFQATT and CDR2 is SNEGSKA in the germline V gene (reference sequence). V was trimmed by 6 bases and J by 4 bases, leaving 15 bases between them. The CDR3 consists of 13 residues. In DNA, the CDR3 is TGCAGTGCCCGAGGGCCCTCAAGCACTGAAGCTTTCTTT. Amino acid sequence: CSARGPSSTEAFF.

The rearrangement uses TRBV7-1 and TRBJ2-5; no firm D call. TRBV7-1 carries the ORF label, with uncertain function. Trimming removed 5 bases from V and 2 bases from J, with 15 bases in between. The CDR3 is 15 amino acids. The CDR3 protein is CASSPPAQTQETQYF. CDR3 DNA sequence: TGTGCCAGCAGCCCCCCGGCTCAGACTCAAGAGACCCAGTACTTC.

Concerning this clonotype itself: A much larger clone differs by one base, so this may be a read error. The rearrangement links TRBV7-8 to TRBJ1-2; 7 positions agree with TRBD1. The length of the CDR3 is 15 residues. Germline loops: CDR1 SGHVS, CDR2 FQNEAQ. This CDR3 reads CACSLIDRVEEGYTF. The CDR3 DNA is TGTGCCTGCAGCTTAATAGACAGGGTAGAAGAGGGCTACACCTTC.

This clonotype was counted a few times. The V gene is TRBV7-9, the J gene TRBJ2-5; D ambiguous. Deletions cut 4 bases from V and 5 bases from J, with 8 bases between. Germline lookup yields CDR1 SEHNR and CDR2 FQNEAQ (reference sequence). This CDR3 is built from 12 residues. The CDR3 DNA reads TGTGCCAGCAGCTCCCCTTGGGAGACCCAGTACTTC. As protein: CASSSPWETQYF.

The V and J genes are TRBV20-1 and TRBJ2-7; 9 bases map to TRBD2. Unmatched junction bases numbered 4, after V lost 1 base and J lost 3 bases. This CDR3 region has 14 residues. CDR1 and CDR2 (germline): DFQATT, SNEGSKA (reference sequence). The CDR3 bases are TGCAGTGCTAGAGTGGCTAGCGGGGTCTACGAGCAGTACTTC. Translation: CSARVASGVYEQYF.

This clonotype was observed many times. The chain combines TRBV6-1 with TRBJ1-2; TRBD1 might be the D (6 bases). Trimming shortened V by 5 bases and J by 8 bases, and 15 bases separated the two germline ends. This CDR3 is built from 13 residues. The germline V gene has CDR1 MNHNS and CDR2 SASEGT. DNA of the CDR3: TGTGCCAGCAGTTGGCGGGGGGCGCGAGGCTACACCTTC. Translating it yields CASSWRGARGYTF.

The V and J genes are TRBV28 and TRBJ2-7; 7 bases fit TRBD2. The length of the CDR3 is 21 residues. The V and J ends lost 2 bases and 1 base, in that order; junction bases with no gene match: 23. The germline CDR1 and CDR2 sequences are MDHEN and SYDVKM. The CDR3 bases are TGTGCCAGCAGTTTACGACGAGCGGGGAACGGGCCCCGTCCCATATCCTACGAGCAGTACTTC. Protein: CASSLRRAGNGPRPISYEQYF. Full variable domain (rest looked up from reference TRBV28 and TRBJ2-7): DVKVTQSSRYLVKRTGEKVFLECVQDMDHENMFWYRQDPGLGLRLIYFSYDVKMKEKGDIPEGYSVSREKKERFSLILESASTNQTSMYLCASSLRRAGNGPRPISYEQYFGPGTRLTVT.

The table lists this clonotype with a few counts. The chain joins TRBV20-1 to TRBJ2-5; D may be TRBD1 or TRBD2 (5 bases each). CDR1 and CDR2 from the germline V gene are DFQATT and SNEGSKA (reference sequence). The CDR3 runs 14 residues. The V end lost 4 bases, the J end lost 4 bases, and 16 bases lay between the germline ends. The CDR3 bases are TGCAGTGCTAAACCGGGACGGTGGGGAGAGACCCAGTACTTC. This codes for CSAKPGRWGETQYF.

In this sample, this clonotype turned up many times. This chain links TRBV27 with TRBJ1-5, with D unresolved. The V gene's germline CDR1 is MNHEY and CDR2 SMNVEV (reference sequence). The CDR3 has 15 residues. Trimming removed 5 bases from V and 2 bases from J, with 13 bases in between. DNA of the CDR3: TGTGCCAGCAGTCCGGACCCCAGCGGCAATCAGCCCCAGCATTTT. Translation gives CASSPDPSGNQPQHF.

J is TRBJ2-6 and V is TRBV6-6; D gene ambiguous. This CDR3 region has 16 residues. With 2 bases removed from V and 0 bases from J, the gap between germline ends came to 8 bases. CDR1 and CDR2 from the germline V gene are MNHNY and SVGAGI (reference sequence). CDR3 in DNA: TGTGCCAGCAGTTACCCATCTGACTCTGGGGCCAACGTCCTGACTTTC. Its protein is CASSYPSDSGANVLTF.

To note about this clonotype: A much more abundant neighbour one base away suggests this may be a read error. J is TRBJ2-1 and V is TRBV7-6, with D uncertain. From germline, CDR1 is SGHVS and CDR2 FNYEAQ. This CDR3 comprises 11 residues. The CDR3, as DNA: TGTGCCTGCAGCTCGGGCCATGAGCAGTTCTTC. Translation: CACSSGHEQFF.

This clonotype was seen many times. The rearrangement joins TRBV7-8 to TRBJ1-2; D remains ambiguous. V was trimmed by 5 bases and J by 2 bases, leaving 9 bases between them. Germline CDR1 is SGHVS and CDR2 is FQNEAQ. The CDR3 totals 13 residues. CDR3 region: CASSPRANYGYTF. The CDR3 DNA reads TGTGCCAGCAGCCCCCGGGCGAACTATGGCTACACCTTC.

This clonotype was counted at least ten times. This chain links TRBV28 with TRBJ2-5; 9 nucleotides match TRBD1. After removal of 4 bases from V and 0 bases from J, the junction contained 3 bases not matched to a gene. This CDR3 is built from 15 residues. Germline lookup yields CDR1 MDHEN and CDR2 SYDVKM. CDR3 sequence: CASSSWDRDQETQYF. Written as DNA, the CDR3 is TGTGCCAGCAGTTCCTGGGACAGGGACCAAGAGACCCAGTACTTC.

This clonotype was counted only a few times. This chain joins TRBV7-9 and TRBJ1-5, with D possibly matching TRBD1 (5 bases). CDR1 SEHNR and CDR2 FQNEAQ come from the germline V gene (reference sequence). This CDR3 is built from 14 residues. V shed 5 bases and J shed 6 bases, with 14 bases lying between them. CDR3 DNA sequence: TGTGCCAGCAGCAACGGGGGTGTCGGTCAGCCCCAGCATTTT. Its protein is CASSNGGVGQPQHF.

This clonotype was observed a few times. This sequence joins TRBV9 and TRBJ2-7; 13 positions agree with TRBD2. The V and J ends lost 3 bases and 7 bases, in that order; junction bases with no gene match: 10. Germline CDR1 is SGDLS and CDR2 is YYNGEE. The CDR3 is 16 residues long. The DNA for the CDR3 is TGTGCCAGCAGCGACCGACTAGCGGGGGGCCCCCGAGAGCAGTACTTC. Its protein is CASSDRLAGGPREQYF.